This T cell receptor (beta chain) was sequenced for a study of graft-versus-host responses after intestinal transplantation. To note about this clone: As yet, its antigen is unknown.

The protocol was immunoSEQ multiplex PCR, while the TCRdb copy is restricted to in-frame clones and leaves out a portion. The sample lists 45,000 to 50,000 clones, 92% occurring once. This sample comprised unstimulated CD4+ T cells sorted from spleen or lymph node cells, obtained before transplant. This receptor was taken from a human donor who was the organ donor for an intestinal transplant.

CDR3 sequence reads: CASNGLAGGPRETQYF. In DNA, the CDR3 is TGCGCCAGCAATGGGCTAGCGGGAGGGCCTAGAGAGACCCAGTACTTC. V and J are TRBV5-1 and TRBJ2-5; the match to TRBD2 covers 12 bases. The germline V gene has CDR1 SGHRS and CDR2 YFSETQ. The CDR3 is made up of 16 amino acids. Trimming at V came to 6 bases and at J to 4 bases, leaving 10 bases not matched to a gene. The variable domain in full, with the rest retrieved from reference TRBV5-1 and TRBJ2-5, is KAGVTQTPRYLIKTRGQQVTLSCSPISGHRSVSWYQQTPGQGLQFLFEYFSETQRNKGNFPGRFSGRQFSNSRSEMNVSTLELGDSALYLCASNGLAGGPRETQYFGPGTRLLVL.